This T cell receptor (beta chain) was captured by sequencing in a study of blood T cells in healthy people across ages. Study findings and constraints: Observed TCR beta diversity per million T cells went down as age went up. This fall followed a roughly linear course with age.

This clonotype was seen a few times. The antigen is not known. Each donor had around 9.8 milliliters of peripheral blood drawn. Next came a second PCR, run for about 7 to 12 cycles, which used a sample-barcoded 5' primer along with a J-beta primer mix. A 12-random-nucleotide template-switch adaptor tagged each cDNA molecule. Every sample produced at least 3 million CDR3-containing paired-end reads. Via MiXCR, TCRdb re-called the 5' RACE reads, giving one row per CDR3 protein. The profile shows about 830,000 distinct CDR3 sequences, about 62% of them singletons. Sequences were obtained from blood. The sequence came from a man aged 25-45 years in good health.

CDR3 bases: TGTGCCAGCACGGCTGGGGCCAACGTCCTGACTTTC. Translation: CASTAGANVLTF. This rearrangement joins TRBV14 to TRBJ2-6; D remains ambiguous. Per germline, CDR1 SGHDN and CDR2 FVKESK. V gave up 7 bases and J gave up 2 bases, with 3 bases separating them. The CDR3 contains 12 residues.